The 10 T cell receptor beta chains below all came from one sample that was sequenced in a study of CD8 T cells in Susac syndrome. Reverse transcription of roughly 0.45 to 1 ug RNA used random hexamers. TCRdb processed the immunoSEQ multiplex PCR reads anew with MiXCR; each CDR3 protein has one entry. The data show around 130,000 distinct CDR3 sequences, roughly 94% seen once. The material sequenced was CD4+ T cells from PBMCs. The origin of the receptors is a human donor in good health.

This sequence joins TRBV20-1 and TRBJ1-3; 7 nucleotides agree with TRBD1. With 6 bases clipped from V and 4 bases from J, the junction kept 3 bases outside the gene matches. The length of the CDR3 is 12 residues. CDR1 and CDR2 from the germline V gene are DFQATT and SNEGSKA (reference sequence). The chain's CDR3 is CSASDRGNTIYF. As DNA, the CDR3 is TGCAGTGCCTCGGACAGGGGAAACACCATATATTTT.

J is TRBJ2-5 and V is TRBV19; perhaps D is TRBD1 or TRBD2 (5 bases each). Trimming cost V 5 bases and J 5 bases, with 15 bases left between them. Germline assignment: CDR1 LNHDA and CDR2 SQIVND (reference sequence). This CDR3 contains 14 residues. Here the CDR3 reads CASSAGAGWETQYF. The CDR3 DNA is TGTGCCAGTAGTGCCGGGGCTGGCTGGGAGACCCAGTACTTC. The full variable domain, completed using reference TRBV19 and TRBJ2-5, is DGGITQSPKYLFRKEGQNVTLSCEQNLNHDAMYWYRQDPGQGLRLIYYSQIVNDFQKGDIAEGYSVSREKKESFPLTVTSAQKNPTAFYLCASSAGAGWETQYFGPGTRLLVL.

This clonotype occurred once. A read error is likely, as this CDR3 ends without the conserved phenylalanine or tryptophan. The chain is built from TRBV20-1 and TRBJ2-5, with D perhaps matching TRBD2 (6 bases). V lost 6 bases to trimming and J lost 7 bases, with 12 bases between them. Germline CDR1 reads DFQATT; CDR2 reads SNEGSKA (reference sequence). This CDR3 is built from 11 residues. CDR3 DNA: TGCAGTGCGAAACTGGGGGGGACCCAGTACTTG. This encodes CSAKLGGTQYL.

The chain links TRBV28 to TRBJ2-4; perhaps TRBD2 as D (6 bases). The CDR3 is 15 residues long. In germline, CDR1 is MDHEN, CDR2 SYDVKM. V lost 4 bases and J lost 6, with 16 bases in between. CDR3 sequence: CASSSGTLRGNIQYF. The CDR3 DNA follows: TGTGCCAGCAGTTCCGGGACTCTCCGAGGAAACATTCAGTACTTC.

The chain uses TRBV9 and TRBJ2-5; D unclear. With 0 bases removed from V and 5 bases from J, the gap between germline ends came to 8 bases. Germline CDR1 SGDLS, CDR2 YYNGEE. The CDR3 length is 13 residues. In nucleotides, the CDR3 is TGTGCCAGCAGCGTAGCGAGTGGGGAGACCCAGTACTTC. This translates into CASSVASGETQYF.

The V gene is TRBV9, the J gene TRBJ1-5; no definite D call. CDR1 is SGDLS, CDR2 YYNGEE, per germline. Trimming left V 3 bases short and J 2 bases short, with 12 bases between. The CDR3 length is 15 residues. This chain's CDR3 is CASSADIGRNQPQHF. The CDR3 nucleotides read TGTGCCAGCAGCGCTGACATAGGTCGCAATCAGCCCCAGCATTTT.

CDR3 DNA sequence: TGTGCCAGCAGCTTAGCGGTCCCGGAGACCCAGTACTTC. It yields the protein CASSLAVPETQYF. V and J are TRBV7-2 and TRBJ2-5; D gene uncertain. The length of the CDR3 is 13 residues. Germline V gene data show CDR1 as SGHTA and CDR2 as FQGNSA. The V and J ends lost 0 bases and 5 bases respectively, with 7 bases between them. Supplemented by reference TRBV7-2 and TRBJ2-5, the full variable domain reads GAGVSQSPSNKVTEKGKDVELRCDPISGHTALYWYRQSLGQGLEFLIYFQGNSAPDKSGLPSDRFSAERTGGSVSTLTIQRTQQEDSAVYLCASSLAVPETQYFGPGTRLLVL.

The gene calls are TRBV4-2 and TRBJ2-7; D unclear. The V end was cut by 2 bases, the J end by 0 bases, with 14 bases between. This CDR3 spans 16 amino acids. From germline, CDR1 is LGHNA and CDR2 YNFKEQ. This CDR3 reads CASSQNAQPRSYEQYF. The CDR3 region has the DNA TGTGCCAGCAGCCAAAACGCACAGCCACGCTCCTACGAGCAGTACTTC.

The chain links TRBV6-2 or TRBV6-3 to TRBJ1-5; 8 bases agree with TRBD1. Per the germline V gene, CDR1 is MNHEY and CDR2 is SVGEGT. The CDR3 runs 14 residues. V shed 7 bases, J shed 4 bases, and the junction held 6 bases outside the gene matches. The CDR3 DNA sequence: TGTGCCAGCAACAACGACAGGGGTAATCAGCCCCAGCATTTT. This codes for CASNNDRGNQPQHF.

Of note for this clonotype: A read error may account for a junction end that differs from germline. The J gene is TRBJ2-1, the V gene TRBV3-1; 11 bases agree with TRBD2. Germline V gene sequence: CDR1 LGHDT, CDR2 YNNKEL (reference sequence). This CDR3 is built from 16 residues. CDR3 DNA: TGTGCCAGCGGCCAAGAACTAGCGGGAGTTGGGGATGAGCAGTTCTTC. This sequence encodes CASGQELAGVGDEQFF.